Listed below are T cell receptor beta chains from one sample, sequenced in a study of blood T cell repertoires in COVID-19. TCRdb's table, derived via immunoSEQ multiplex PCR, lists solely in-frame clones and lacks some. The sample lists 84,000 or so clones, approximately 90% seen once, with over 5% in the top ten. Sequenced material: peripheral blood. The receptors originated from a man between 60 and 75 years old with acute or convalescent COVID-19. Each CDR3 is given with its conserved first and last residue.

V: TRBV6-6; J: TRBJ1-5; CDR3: CASSPGQGSSNQPQHF
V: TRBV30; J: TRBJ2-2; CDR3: CAWTPGFSSNTGELFF
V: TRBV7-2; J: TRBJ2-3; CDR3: CASSSGLAGNTQYF
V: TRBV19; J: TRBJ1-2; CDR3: CASSPRQGTNYGYTF
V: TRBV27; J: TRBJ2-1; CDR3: CASSREGARYNEQFF
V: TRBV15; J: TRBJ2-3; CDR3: CATSTRTSGGAVDTQYF
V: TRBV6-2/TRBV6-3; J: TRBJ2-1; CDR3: CASTPFYKGLAGDNEQFF
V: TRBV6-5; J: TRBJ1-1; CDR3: CASSSRTGGGNTEAFF
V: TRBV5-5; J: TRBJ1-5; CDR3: CASSLEQGPINQPQHF
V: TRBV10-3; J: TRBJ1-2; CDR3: CAISVERGGKRIYGYTF
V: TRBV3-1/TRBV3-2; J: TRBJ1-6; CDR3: CASSQLPRDSPLHF
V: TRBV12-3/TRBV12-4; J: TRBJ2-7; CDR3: CASSSGTSFEQYF
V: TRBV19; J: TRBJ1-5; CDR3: CASSTRDRGHGQPQHF
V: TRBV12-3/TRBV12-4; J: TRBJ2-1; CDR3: CASKLAGGKQFF
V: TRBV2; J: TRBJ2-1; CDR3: CASDTLDSYNEQFF
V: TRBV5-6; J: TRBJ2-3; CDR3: CASSTPGTSGGFTDTQYF
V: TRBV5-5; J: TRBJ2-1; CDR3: CASSLEEAYNEQFF
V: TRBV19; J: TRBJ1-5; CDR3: CASSRGQGASNQPQHF
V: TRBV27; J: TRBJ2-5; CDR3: CASSLLGSGEQETQYF
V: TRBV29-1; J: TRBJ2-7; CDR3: CSVVSSYEQYF
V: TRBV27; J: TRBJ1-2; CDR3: CASSRGTGGAYGYTF
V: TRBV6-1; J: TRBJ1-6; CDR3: CASREPGGVYNSPLHF
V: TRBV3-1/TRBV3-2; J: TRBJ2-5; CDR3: CASSQVWTSKETQYF
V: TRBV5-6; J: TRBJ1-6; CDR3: CASSRGLLYNSPLHF
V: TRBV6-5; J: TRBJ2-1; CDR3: CVVGGVNYNEQFF
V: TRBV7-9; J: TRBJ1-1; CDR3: CASSPQTGVNTEAFF
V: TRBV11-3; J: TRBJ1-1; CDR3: CASSPYQNTEAFF
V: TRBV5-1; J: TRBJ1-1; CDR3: CASSYETGRNTEAFF
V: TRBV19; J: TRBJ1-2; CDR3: CASRGTGNYGYTF
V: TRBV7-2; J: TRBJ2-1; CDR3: CASSLAVRQVLSSYNEQFF
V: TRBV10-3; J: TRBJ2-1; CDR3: CAITGGSRRDNEQFF
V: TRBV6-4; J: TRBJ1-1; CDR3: CAASKGMNTEAFF
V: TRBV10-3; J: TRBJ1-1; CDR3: CAISELEGTEAFF
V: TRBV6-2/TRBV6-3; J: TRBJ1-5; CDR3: CASSLTASKPQHF
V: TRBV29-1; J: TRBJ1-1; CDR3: CSANGGGRTEAFF
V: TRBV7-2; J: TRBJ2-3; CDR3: CASSLDVAVTSDTQYF
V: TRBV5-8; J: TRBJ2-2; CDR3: CASRLTGRHAGELFF
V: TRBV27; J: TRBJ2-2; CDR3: CASKFMAGNTGELFF
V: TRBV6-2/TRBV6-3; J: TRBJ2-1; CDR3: CASSYWHLYNEQFF
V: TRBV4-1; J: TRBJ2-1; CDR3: CASSQAPGQGAMGQFF
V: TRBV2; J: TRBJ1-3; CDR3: CASSEGKSSGNTIYF
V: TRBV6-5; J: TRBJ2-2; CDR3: CASRKTANTGELFF
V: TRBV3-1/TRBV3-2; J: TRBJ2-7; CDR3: CASSFRQGTYEQYF
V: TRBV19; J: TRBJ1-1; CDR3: CASSSTETNTEAFF
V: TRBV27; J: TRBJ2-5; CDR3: CASSIGTAMAQYF
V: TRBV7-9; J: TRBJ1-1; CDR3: CASSLDRGYMNTEAFF
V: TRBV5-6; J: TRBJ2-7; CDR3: CASSATGTRQYF
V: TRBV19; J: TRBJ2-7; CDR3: CASSIGGLAGNEQYF
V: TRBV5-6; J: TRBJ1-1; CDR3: CASSFDYGGAFF
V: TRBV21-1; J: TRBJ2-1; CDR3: CASSPPGGGPLGNEQFF
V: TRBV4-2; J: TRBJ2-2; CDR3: CASSQEALGGTGELFF
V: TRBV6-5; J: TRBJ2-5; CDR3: CASSYSGTSGKETQYF
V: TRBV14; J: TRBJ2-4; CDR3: CASSPGLAKNIQYF